A selection of T cell receptor beta chains follows, all from one sample in a study of beta chain features in type 1 diabetes. Only in-frame clones appear in the TCRdb table, and some are missing; sequencing was by immunoSEQ multiplex PCR. The sample has about 47,000 clones; roughly 45% are singletons. Material: stem cell memory CD4+ T cells from blood. The receptors were gathered from a man aged 25-45 years with type 1 diabetes. Each CDR3 is given with its conserved first and last residue. D genes are given only for firm matches.

d_gene	j_gene	v_gene	CDR3aa
TRBD1	TRBJ1-1	TRBV4-2	CASSQDGTGAFF
TRBD1	TRBJ1-1	TRBV5-1	CASSFSQGARTEAFF
NA	TRBJ1-2	TRBV29-1	CSVVNPGYGYTF
TRBD2	TRBJ2-5	TRBV2	CASSARLAVYQETQYF
TRBD1	TRBJ1-2	TRBV18	CASSPGQGATGYTF
TRBD1	TRBJ1-2	TRBV6-6	CASRARTGSGYTF
TRBD2	TRBJ2-7	TRBV27	CASSLILAGRYEQYF
TRBD1	TRBJ1-5	TRBV18	CASSPTGNNQPQHF
TRBD2	TRBJ2-1	TRBV2	CASSEGWLAGANEQFF
TRBD2	TRBJ2-7	TRBV28	CASSPQGTSGAYEQYF
NA	TRBJ2-7	TRBV4-3	CASSQDRGRSEQYF
NA	TRBJ1-3	TRBV19	CASKRRDSGNTIYF
NA	TRBJ1-1	TRBV9	CASSLLAGGKAFF
NA	TRBJ2-3	TRBV30	CAWSHSTQYF
NA	TRBJ2-1	TRBV6-6	CASSYSSASIGDEQFF
TRBD2	TRBJ2-3	TRBV11-2	CASSFTLSGRADTQYF
NA	TRBJ1-1	TRBV5-1	CASSWGGARNTEAFF
TRBD1	TRBJ1-4	TRBV28	CASSAYAGTGKKLFF
NA	NA	TRBV30	CAWSVQGNEQYF
NA	TRBJ1-5	TRBV6-1	CASHRGNQPQHF
TRBD2	TRBJ2-1	TRBV19	CASSRGGDNEQFF
NA	TRBJ1-5	TRBV29-1	CSVGGQLGQPQHF
NA	TRBJ1-2	TRBV6-5	CASSSGTSLGGYTF
TRBD2	TRBJ2-1	TRBV5-4	CASSATSGSVDEQFF
TRBD2	TRBJ2-1	TRBV7-9	CASRSGGRVYNEQFF
NA	TRBJ2-7	TRBV6-1	CASSDRVHEQYF
TRBD1	TRBJ1-2	TRBV7-9	CASSIGQALVYGYTF
NA	TRBJ2-6	TRBV5-1	CASSLGGVGANVLTF
TRBD1	TRBJ2-5	TRBV11-2	CASSYDRERTQYF
NA	TRBJ1-4	TRBV7-9	CASSPLSEKLFF
NA	TRBJ1-1	TRBV28	CASSLPRQFILNTEAFF
NA	TRBJ2-7	TRBV7-2	CASSAQGRSYEQYF
NA	TRBJ2-1	TRBV20-1	CSAEDNEQFF
NA	TRBJ1-3	TRBV18	CASSPLEQGSSGNTIYF
NA	TRBJ2-7	TRBV28	CASRGAGKLYEQYF
NA	TRBJ2-3	TRBV27	CASRATGDTQYF
NA	TRBJ1-1	TRBV7-9	CASSQLSTEAFF
NA	TRBJ2-1	TRBV6-5	CASSYSTAGYDGEQFF
NA	TRBJ2-7	TRBV4-2	CASSQTGTSVEQYF